Following are 8 T cell receptor beta chains from one sample sequenced in a study of cytomegalovirus exposure and HLA in healthy donors (TCRdb year 2017). Libraries were constructed by the immunoSEQ multiplex PCR assay. For the multiplex PCR, a mixture combining 60 forward primers for TCR Vbeta segments and 13 reverse primers for TCR Jbeta segments was used. What TCRdb holds here is the immuneACCESS table cut down to in-frame rearrangements. Part of the clones is not present; checked against another copy, under half of the missing clones reflect an unresolved V gene, and the others are unexplained. This sample gives about 180,000 clones in total; around 81% of them show up just once. 2.2% of the sample goes to the ten largest clones. Sample: PBMCs. These TCRs come from a woman in her 30s in good health and CMV-seronegative.

The chain is built from TRBV5-6 and TRBJ2-7; 7 nucleotides align to TRBD1. Germline assignment: CDR1 SGHDT and CDR2 YYEEEE. V dropped 5 bases and J dropped 1; count of bases not matched to a gene: 9. This CDR3 is 15 amino acids long. DNA of the CDR3: TGTGCCAGCAGACAGCAAGGGACAGCATCCTACGAGCAGTACTTC. The encoded protein is CASRQQGTASYEQYF.

This clone was seen once. The chain carries TRBV19 and TRBJ2-2, with TRBD2 as a possible D gene (5 bases). CDR1 is LNHDA and CDR2 is SQIVND in the germline V gene (reference sequence). The CDR3 runs 13 residues. V was trimmed by 5 bases and J by 3 bases, leaving 7 bases between them. The CDR3 DNA sequence: TGTGCCAGTAGTCCGCGGGACACCGGGGAGCTGTTTTTT. Its translation is CASSPRDTGELFF.

The chain carries TRBV9 and TRBJ2-7, with 10 bases aligning to TRBD1. The CDR3 length is 14 residues. CDR1 is SGDLS, CDR2 YYNGEE, per germline. The trim removed 4 bases at V and 5 bases at J, leaving 6 bases unmatched. For the CDR3, the DNA is TGTGCCAGCAGCTACCGGGACAGGGGAGACGAGCAGTACTTC. Amino acid sequence: CASSYRDRGDEQYF.

The chain couples TRBV28 to TRBJ1-2; TRBD1 matches 8 bases. J gave up 8 bases and V 3 bases, and 8 bases lay outside the gene matches. In germline, CDR1 is MDHEN, CDR2 SYDVKM. The length of the CDR3 is 14 residues. The CDR3 spells CASSLLAGGQGYTF. The CDR3 DNA is TGTGCCAGCAGTTTGTTGGCAGGGGGCCAGGGCTACACCTTC.

The DNA for the CDR3 is TGTGCCAGCTCACCCGGACAGGGGGCCGGAAACACCATATATTTT. This encodes CASSPGQGAGNTIYF. The chain uses TRBV18 and TRBJ1-3; the match to TRBD1 covers 11 bases. Germline CDR1 is KGHSH and CDR2 is LQKENI. Trimming removed 3 bases from V and 4 bases from J; junction bases left unmatched: 2. There are 15 residues in the CDR3. The full variable domain, in which reference TRBV18 and TRBJ1-3 provide the parts outside the CDR3, is NAGVMQNPRHLVRRRGQEARLRCSPMKGHSHVYWYRQLPEEGLKFMVYLQKENIIDESGMPKERFSAEFPKEGPSILRIQQVVRGDSAAYFCASSPGQGAGNTIYFGEGSWLTVV.

The V call is TRBV28, the J call TRBJ2-6; 8 nucleotides align to TRBD1. CDR1 and CDR2 (germline): MDHEN, SYDVKM. The CDR3 runs to 19 residues. Trimming at V came to 8 bases and at J to 0 bases, leaving 15 bases not matched to a gene. CDR3 DNA: TGTGCCAGCGGGGAGTTATCCACGGGACAGGTCTCTGGGGCCAACGTCCTGACTTTC. Translated: CASGELSTGQVSGANVLTF.

The V call is TRBV27, the J call TRBJ1-3, with D possibly being TRBD1 (6 bases). The V and J ends lost 6 bases and 4 bases respectively, with 13 bases between them. Per germline, CDR1 MNHEY and CDR2 SMNVEV (reference sequence). CDR3 length: 14 amino acids. In nucleotides, the CDR3 is TGTGCCAGCAGATCAGGGGCTTCCGGAAACACCATATATTTT. Translation gives CASRSGASGNTIYF.

This chain links TRBV2 with TRBJ1-4; possible D gene TRBD1, 6 bases. CDR3 length equals 14 residues. The V end lost 3 bases, the J end lost 5 bases, and 10 bases lay between the germline ends. Per germline, CDR1 SNHLY and CDR2 FYNNEI. CDR3 nucleotide sequence: TGTGCCAGCAGTGATGACAGGCTAAATGAAAAACTGTTTTTT. Translating it yields CASSDDRLNEKLFF.